Each of the 29 T cell receptor beta chains below was sequenced from the same sample in a study of cytomegalovirus exposure and HLA in healthy donors. PCR used 60 Vbeta primers and 13 Jbeta primers. Clones were sequenced by immunoSEQ multiplex PCR, and TCRdb holds only the in-frame ones, with some missing. The sample holds roughly 100,000 clones, 75% to 85% seen once. Sequenced input: PBMCs. These TCRs come from a man between 18 and 29 years old in good health and CMV-seronegative.

The V and J genes are TRBV9 and TRBJ2-1; 7 nucleotides line up with TRBD2. Germline V gene lookup returns CDR1 SGDLS and CDR2 YYNGEE. This CDR3 has 17 residues. J lost 0 bases, V lost 4 bases, and 10 bases had no gene match. CDR3 residues: CASSPTRLASSYNEQFF. Written as DNA, the CDR3 is TGTGCCAGCAGCCCGACCAGACTAGCAAGCTCCTACAATGAGCAGTTCTTC.

The genes are TRBV7-2 and TRBJ1-4; no definite D call. The CDR3 extends over 16 amino acids. Germline-derived CDR1 and CDR2 are SGHTA and FQGNSA. V dropped 3 bases and J dropped 0 bases, with 11 bases sitting between them. CDR3 sequence reads: CASSFQRTATNEKLFF. CDR3 nucleotide sequence: TGTGCCAGCAGCTTCCAACGGACTGCAACTAATGAAAAACTGTTTTTT.

V is TRBV5-1 and J is TRBJ2-7, with D perhaps matching TRBD1 or TRBD2 (9 bases each). CDR1 and CDR2 from the germline V gene are SGHRS and YFSETQ. The CDR3 is made up of 20 amino acids. Trimming left V 4 bases short and J 1 base short, with 30 bases between. CDR3 coding DNA: TGCGCCAGCAGCCCTGGACAGGGGAGATATGCGGGAGGGCCGTCCTACGAGCAGTACTTC. It specifies CASSPGQGRYAGGPSYEQYF.

Here the CDR3 DNA reads TGTGCCAGCAGCCCCCTACCGTCTAACTATGGCTACACCTTC. Protein product: CASSPLPSNYGYTF. The rearrangement uses TRBV11-3 and TRBJ1-2; no firm D call. The CDR3 consists of 14 residues. V lost 5 bases and J 0 bases, leaving 10 bases between the germline ends. Germline loops: CDR1 SGHNT, CDR2 YENEEA.

The V call is TRBV28, the J call TRBJ2-7; 8 bases align to TRBD2. Germline CDR1 MDHEN, CDR2 SYDVKM. Germline trimming cut 4 bases from V and 2 bases from J; bases unmatched to any gene: 10. The CDR3 runs to 16 residues. CDR3 residues: CASSSPGLAGTYEQYF. As DNA, the CDR3 is TGTGCCAGCAGTTCCCCCGGACTAGCAGGTACCTACGAGCAGTACTTC.

In regard to this clone: Germline and junction disagree at one end, which may indicate a read error. CDR3 amino acids: CSSSFQWPQAFF. The CDR3, as DNA: TGTTCCAGCAGCTTTCAATGGCCCCAAGCTTTCTTT. The chain links TRBV7-9 to TRBJ1-1; D gene uncertain. The CDR3 length is 12 residues. The germline V gene has CDR1 SEHNR and CDR2 FQNEAQ (reference sequence).

V usage is TRBV11-2 and J usage is TRBJ1-1; 8 bases map to TRBD1. The ends lost 6 bases at V and 4 bases at J; junction bases unmatched: 4. Germline values: CDR1 SGHAT, CDR2 FQNNGV. CDR3 length: 13 residues. The CDR3 region has the DNA TGTGCCAGCAGATACCAGGGGGCCACTGAAGCTTTCTTT. It encodes CASRYQGATEAFF.

This sequence joins TRBV5-1 and TRBJ2-7; the D is unclear. The CDR3 is 15 amino acids. Trimming pared 0 bases from V and 1 base from J, leaving 11 bases between. Germline CDR1 reads SGHRS; CDR2 reads YFSETQ. CDR3 amino acids: CASSLAQLPSYEQYF. Here the CDR3 DNA reads TGCGCCAGCAGCTTGGCCCAACTACCTTCCTACGAGCAGTACTTC.

V gene TRBV28 combines with J gene TRBJ1-6; D is unresolved. Trimming removed 3 bases at V and 10 bases at J, with 13 bases between. The CDR3 totals 14 residues. The germline gives CDR1 MDHEN, CDR2 SYDVKM. The CDR3 coding sequence is TGTGCCAGCAGTTTGTCAGCCGAGGCGTCACCCCTCCACTTT. This codes for CASSLSAEASPLHF.

V and J are TRBV4-3 and TRBJ2-2; the D gene is possibly TRBD2 (5 bases). The CDR3 is 15 amino acids. V was clipped by 3 bases and J by 5 bases, with 13 bases between them. Per germline, CDR1 LGHNA and CDR2 YSLEER. CDR3 DNA sequence: TGCGCCAGCAGCCAGAGGCCGGGGAAGACCGGGGAGCTGTTTTTT. Encoded protein: CASSQRPGKTGELFF.

This chain connects TRBV28 to TRBJ1-2; D not certain. Germline values: CDR1 MDHEN, CDR2 SYDVKM. Between the trimmed V and J ends, which lost 2 bases and 4 bases, there was a span of 5 bases. The CDR3 contains 12 residues. The CDR3 is CASSLPIYGYTF. The CDR3 nucleotides read TGTGCCAGCAGTTTACCCATCTATGGCTACACCTTC.

This sequence joins TRBV7-2 and TRBJ2-2; D is undetermined. Trimming removed 1 base from V and 1 base from J, with 4 bases in between. Germline values: CDR1 SGHTA, CDR2 FQGNSA. CDR3 length: 14 residues. The CDR3 DNA reads TGTGCCAGCAGCTTAGGCGGGAACACCGGGGAGCTGTTTTTT. It yields the protein CASSLGGNTGELFF.

The CDR3 coding sequence is TGTGCCAGCAGCTCGCTATCGGGGACAGACCTACCCTACGAGCAGTACTTC. Translated: CASSSLSGTDLPYEQYF. The chain carries TRBV5-6 and TRBJ2-7; 7 nucleotides match TRBD1. Germline trimming cut 3 bases from V and 2 bases from J; bases unmatched to any gene: 14. CDR3 length: 17 residues. Germline values: CDR1 SGHDT, CDR2 YYEEEE.

The gene calls are TRBV2 and TRBJ2-3; 8 nucleotides line up with TRBD1. The CDR3 consists of 13 residues. Germline V lookup: CDR1 SNHLY, CDR2 FYNNEI. V shed 6 bases and J 4 bases; nucleotides not matched to a gene: 3. The CDR3 DNA reads TGTGCCAGCAGACAGGGGGTCGCAGATACGCAGTATTTT. Amino acids: CASRQGVADTQYF.

Only a few counts were recorded for this clone. The CDR3 is CASRPGLADTDTQYF. CDR3 DNA sequence: TGTGCCAGCAGGCCCGGACTAGCGGACACAGATACGCAGTATTTT. V is TRBV10-3 and J is TRBJ2-3; 10 bases fit TRBD2. The CDR3 is 15 residues long. CDR1 and CDR2 from the germline V gene are ENHRY and SYGVKD. J was trimmed by 2 bases and V by 10 bases; bases with no gene match: 9.

In its sample, this clone was seen once. A junction boundary mismatches the germline segment, possibly from a read error. This chain connects TRBV7-9 to TRBJ2-3; D ambiguous. CDR3 length equals 12 residues. CDR1 and CDR2 (germline): SEHNR, FQNEAQ (reference sequence). CDR3 protein: CSSSSTLSTQYF. For the CDR3, the DNA is TGTTCCAGCAGCTCCACCCTATCTACGCAGTATTTT.

The CDR3 DNA sequence: TGTGCCAGCAGTTACGGCCAGGGGTTCAACACCATATATTTT. Its translation: CASSYGQGFNTIYF. This chain joins TRBV6-5 and TRBJ1-3; weak D call: TRBD1 (6 bases). CDR3 size: 14 residues. CDR1 is MNHEY and CDR2 is SVGAGI in the germline V gene. V gave up 2 bases and J gave up 7 bases, with 12 bases separating them.

The sample holds one count of this clone. The chain couples TRBV9 to TRBJ2-3; D perhaps matches TRBD1 (6 bases). V was pared by 1 base and J by 2 bases, with 8 bases between. The germline V gene encodes CDR1 SGDLS and CDR2 YYNGEE. The CDR3 has 14 amino acids. CDR3: CASSVWTDTDTQYF. In nucleotides, the CDR3 is TGTGCCAGCAGCGTATGGACAGACACAGATACGCAGTATTTT.

The chain links TRBV5-6 to TRBJ1-6; tentatively, D is TRBD1 (6 bases). This CDR3 is built from 14 residues. The germline V gene encodes CDR1 SGHDT and CDR2 YYEEEE. The ends were cut back, 3 bases at V and 8 bases at J, with 12 bases in the middle. The CDR3 region is CASSSTGLDSPLHF. The CDR3 nucleotides are TGTGCCAGCAGCTCCACAGGGCTTGATTCACCCCTCCACTTT. Filled out from reference TRBV5-6 and TRBJ1-6, the complete variable domain reads DAGVTQSPTHLIKTRGQQVTLRCSPKSGHDTVSWYQQALGQGPQFIFQYYEEEERQRGNFPDRFSGHQFPNYSSELNVNALLLGDSALYLCASSSTGLDSPLHFGNGTRLTVT.

This clone appeared a few times. The V call is TRBV28, the J call TRBJ1-4; D gene uncertain. In germline, CDR1 is MDHEN, CDR2 SYDVKM. Trimming stripped 3 bases from V and 0 bases from J, with 5 bases between. There are 14 residues in the CDR3. DNA for the CDR3: TGTGCCAGCAGTTTCCGTGCAACTAATGAAAAACTGTTTTTT. Amino acid sequence: CASSFRATNEKLFF.

V gene TRBV10-3 combines with J gene TRBJ2-5; 11 bases are a match to TRBD2. V trimming: 4 bases; J trimming: 5 bases; junction bases outside the gene matches: 12. Germline V gene lookup returns CDR1 ENHRY and CDR2 SYGVKD. The CDR3 contains 17 residues. CDR3 sequence (DNA): TGTGCCATCAGTGGAGGGACTAGCGGCGTGCAGGGGGAGACCCAGTACTTC. Protein product: CAISGGTSGVQGETQYF.

V and J are TRBV9 and TRBJ1-1; D perhaps matches TRBD1 (6 bases). The CDR3 covers 14 residues. Per the germline V gene, CDR1 is SGDLS and CDR2 is YYNGEE. The germline V and J ends were trimmed by 4 bases and 0 bases, with 10 bases remaining between them. The CDR3 coding sequence is TGTGCCAGCAGCACGGGACATTTGAACACTGAAGCTTTCTTT. Translating it yields CASSTGHLNTEAFF.

DNA of the CDR3: TGTGCCAGCAGCCCCACGCCACTCTACGAGCAGTACTTC. Its protein is CASSPTPLYEQYF. The chain has TRBV11-2 and TRBJ2-7; D ambiguous. CDR1 and CDR2 from the germline V gene are SGHAT and FQNNGV. The CDR3 spans 13 residues. V was clipped by 5 bases and J by 3 bases, with 11 bases between them.

The chain couples TRBV7-2 to TRBJ2-7, with 7 bases lining up with TRBD2. Trimming took 5 bases from V and 5 from J; bases not matched to a gene: 9. Germline V gives CDR1 SGHTA, CDR2 FQGNSA. The CDR3 has 14 residues. The CDR3 coding sequence is TGTGCCAGCAGCCCGTCGGGGGGACCCGACGAGCAGTACTTC. Translation gives CASSPSGGPDEQYF.

The V and J genes are TRBV28 and TRBJ1-5; 9 nucleotides align to TRBD1. The germline V gene has CDR1 MDHEN and CDR2 SYDVKM. The CDR3 has 16 amino acids. The ends lost 7 bases at V and 2 bases at J; junction bases unmatched: 9. CDR3 protein: CASNLPRTGGNQPQHF. CDR3 nucleotides: TGTGCCAGCAACTTACCAAGGACAGGGGGCAATCAGCCCCAGCATTTT.

This clone has only a few counts. The chain joins TRBV5-1 to TRBJ2-2; tentatively, D is TRBD2 (5 bases). V dropped 2 bases and J dropped 1 base, with 6 bases sitting between them. The CDR3 spans 14 residues. Germline V lookup: CDR1 SGHRS, CDR2 YFSETQ. The CDR3 coding sequence is TGCGCCAGCAGCTTAGGAGGGAACACCGGGGAGCTGTTTTTT. It yields the protein CASSLGGNTGELFF. Full variable domain (missing parts from reference TRBV5-1 and TRBJ2-2): KAGVTQTPRYLIKTRGQQVTLSCSPISGHRSVSWYQQTPGQGLQFLFEYFSETQRNKGNFPGRFSGRQFSNSRSEMNVSTLELGDSALYLCASSLGGNTGELFFGEGSRLTVL.

The chain is built from TRBV5-4 and TRBJ2-1; 8 bases match TRBD2. This CDR3 spans 14 amino acids. The germline CDR1 and CDR2 sequences are SGHNT and YYREEE (reference sequence). V shed 4 bases and J 7 bases; nucleotides not matched to a gene: 7. CDR3 nucleotide sequence: TGTGCCAGCAGCCTGAGCGGGAGTGGTAATGAGCAGTTCTTC. Residues: CASSLSGSGNEQFF. Drawing the rest from reference TRBV5-4 and TRBJ2-1, the complete variable domain is ETGVTQSPTHLIKTRGQQVTLRCSSQSGHNTVSWYQQALGQGPQFIFQYYREEENGRGNFPPRFSGLQFPNYSSELNVNALELDDSALYLCASSLSGSGNEQFFGPGTRLTVL.

The chain carries TRBV2 and TRBJ2-1; 10 bases match TRBD1. The V and J ends lost 5 bases and 6 bases, in that order; junction bases with no gene match: 7. The CDR3 has 15 residues. The germline V gene encodes CDR1 SNHLY and CDR2 FYNNEI. CDR3 sequence (DNA): TGTGCCAGCAGTCCCCTAAGGACAGGGGGCAATGAGCAGTTCTTC. Amino acids: CASSPLRTGGNEQFF.

The chain is built from TRBV5-1 and TRBJ1-1; D is perhaps TRBD1 (6 bases). The germline V gene encodes CDR1 SGHRS and CDR2 YFSETQ. Trimming took 4 bases from V and 5 from J, leaving 15 bases between them. This CDR3 has 14 residues. As DNA, the CDR3 is TGCGCCAGCAGCAGTACAGGGTTAAAAACTGAAGCTTTCTTT. It is translated as CASSSTGLKTEAFF.